This TCR beta chain was documented in a study of T-cell reconstitution after alpha-beta-depleted transplantation in children. This clonotype was counted many times. Its antigen remains unidentified. Study results and limitations: Roughly two months post-transplant, alpha-beta T cells reportedly originated from several hundred graft clones that had expanded. After transplant, high TCRbeta diversity at day 60 in some patients arose from surviving recipient T cells and thymic progenitors. When one year had passed after transplant, most T-cell counts and diversity came from newly produced T cells.

The authors prepared the TCRbeta library with unique molecular identifiers. TCRdb processed the PCR reads anew with MiXCR; each CDR3 protein has one entry. The sample carries 550,000 to 600,000 distinct CDR3 sequences, 23% recorded once. Germline CDR1 reads SGHVS; CDR2 reads FNYEAQ. V dropped 0 bases and J dropped 6 bases, with 15 bases sitting between them. This CDR3 has 16 residues. This rearrangement joins TRBV7-6 to TRBJ2-1; D ambiguous. The source material was PBMCs, mostly from graft donor cells, sampled 360 days after TCRalphabeta/CD19-depleted stem cell transplant. This sequence was found in a boy in the first two years of life who had a stem cell transplant for acute myeloid leukemia, so the T cells may come from the graft donor. Here the CDR3 DNA reads TGTGCCAGCAGCTTAGCGGCAGGATTGATTAGCAATGAGCAGTTCTTC. This sequence encodes CASSLAAGLISNEQFF.